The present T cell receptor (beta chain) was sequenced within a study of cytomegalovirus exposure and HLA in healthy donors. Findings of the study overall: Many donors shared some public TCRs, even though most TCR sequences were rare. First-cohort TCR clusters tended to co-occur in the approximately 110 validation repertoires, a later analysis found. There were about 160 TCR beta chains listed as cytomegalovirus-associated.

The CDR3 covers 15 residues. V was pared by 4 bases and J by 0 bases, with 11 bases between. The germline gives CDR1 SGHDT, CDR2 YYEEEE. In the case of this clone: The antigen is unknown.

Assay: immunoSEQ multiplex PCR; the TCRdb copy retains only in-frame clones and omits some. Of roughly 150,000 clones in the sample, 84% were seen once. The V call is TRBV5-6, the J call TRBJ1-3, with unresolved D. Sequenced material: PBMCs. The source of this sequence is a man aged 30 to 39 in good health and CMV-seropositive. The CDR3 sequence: CASSPAQDSGNTIYF. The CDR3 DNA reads TGTGCCAGCAGCCCCGCGCAGGACTCTGGAAACACCATATATTTT.